This T cell receptor (beta chain) was recorded in a study of blood T cells in healthy people across ages (dated by TCRdb to the mid-2010s). Regarding the research as a whole: In model experiments, roughly one uniquely barcoded TCR beta cDNA molecule per two T cells was captured by template switching. Using deep sequencing normalized with unique cDNA molecular identifiers, the study measured how TCR beta repertoire diversity changes with age. Four age groups were formed from the donors: young (average 16 years), middle-aged (approximately 42), aged (around 68) and long-lived (about 75). The study analyzed two additional independent replicas of 1 million unique cDNA reads from the same blood draw for two donors, one aged 18 to 30 and one aged 80 or older. Broad study findings and their caveats: Compared with the aged group, more naive CD4+ T cells, fewer expanded clones and increased TCR diversity were shown by the long-lived group, suggesting age selection. Because profiling used bulk unsorted PBMCs, naive and antigen-experienced compartments could not be compared conclusively. Estimates of total diversity based on one million sequenced T cells were regarded as lower bounds and as underestimates. There was a strong correlation between observed TCR beta diversity and the percentage of naive T cells measured by flow cytometry. As age increased, observed TCR beta diversity per million T cells dropped in a roughly linear way, and a significant reduction was already evident by age 40. Because the CMV infection status of the donors was unknown, age-related changes in expanded clonotypes may potentially have been confounded.

The library was prepared using 5' RACE. For sequencing, an Illumina HiSeq 2500 was employed. A second PCR of about 7 to 12 cycles was performed with a sample-barcoded 5' primer and a J-beta primer mix. A template-switch 5' adaptor carrying 12 random nucleotides introduced a unique molecular identifier onto each TCR beta cDNA molecule. Each sample yielded at least 2.5 million CDR3-containing paired-end reads. The Mint cDNA synthesis kit, primed by a TRBC-specific oligonucleotide, was used to synthesize first-strand cDNA from all RNA. All cDNA was treated with uracil-DNA glycosylase and then went through a first 18-cycle PCR with the universal primers M1SS and BC2_uni_R. As for the original processing: For normalization, 1 million high-quality reads were randomly selected from each sample, with every read carrying a distinct molecular identifier. Instead of being binned into consensus sequences, reads with shared molecular identifiers were discarded. MiTCR, set to a Q25 quality threshold and the strictest error-elimination algorithm, was used for CDR3 identification, clonotype clustering and error correction. A nonparametric unseen species model using Euler transformation provided a lower-bound estimate of total TCR beta diversity. TCRdb took the public reads, trimmed them with fastp at Q25, ran MiXCR for clone calling and kept in-frame beta chains. Rows are combined by CDR3 protein, so each entry shows the most common genes and DNA. TCRdb's processing, not the authors', yielded these V and J calls. The sample profile shows approximately 780,000 distinct CDR3 sequences; around 24% of them were found once. The ten largest clonotypes hold 3% of the sample.

This clonotype has more than one count but fewer than ten. The specificity of this receptor is unknown. No base quality values were provided; no much bigger clone lies one nucleotide off. Systemically healthy Caucasian individuals from Russia, approximately 39 in total and aged roughly 6 to 100 years, were included as donors. Ten milliliters of peripheral blood were collected from each donor into EDTA-treated Vacutainer tubes. Ficoll-Paque density-gradient centrifugation was used to isolate PBMCs, with at least 7 million per sample. Total RNA, at least 6 micrograms per sample, was extracted from PBMCs with Trizol reagent. The percentages of naive CD45RAhigh/CD27high T cells were determined by flow cytometry on a PBMC aliquot from every donor. This same sample was also taken into another study, of T cells of mothers and their children. The other study reports the following: The donors were nine systemically healthy Caucasian individuals, made up of three mothers and their six children. cDNA synthesis used all of the extracted RNA, with approximately 1.4 ug of RNA in each 15 ul reaction. In the second PCR, the M1S primer added sample barcodes and 2-4 random nucleotides. Over 9.5 million TCR beta CDR3 reads were obtained for each mother, and approximately 3.2 million reads were obtained for each child. Thymic selection similarly shapes TCR recombination output in related and unrelated pairs, with minor effect from inherited differences. Normalized repertoire overlap in related mother-child pairs was always slightly higher than in unrelated mother-child pairs, but the difference was never significant. No persistent microchimeric T cell clones were detected, at a sensitivity of approximately 100 clones per million clonotypes. To look for features that set related mother-child pairs apart from unrelated individuals, the researchers ran deep NGS to compare the TCR beta repertoires of mothers and children. Mothers averaged around 43 +/- 4 years of age and children averaged approximately 12 +/- 4 years. After adapter ligation with NEBNext reagents, the libraries were sequenced on Illumina HiSeq 2000 with 100+100 nt paired-end reads. To prevent cross-contamination, the mother and child libraries were prepared one month apart and sequenced in separate runs. For each donor, somewhere between roughly 500,000 and 2,100,000 distinct TCR beta clonotypes were identified. Naive TCR beta clonotypes were estimated from low-frequency clonotypes matched to each donor's FACS-determined naive share, without sorting.

The sequencing sample was made of blood. The TCR comes from a boy under 18 in good health.

The CDR3 region: CASSLEGNNYGYTF. Here is the DNA: TGCGCCAGCAGCTTGGAAGGCAATAACTATGGCTACACCTTC. The chain was built from TRBV5-1 and TRBJ1-2; no confident D gene assignment can be made. Measured from the cysteine to the phenylalanine, the CDR3 is 14 residues long. Only the CDR3 region is kept as DNA, spanning 42 bases read in frame from base 1. Reading the germline V gene gives CDR1 SGHRS and CDR2 YFSETQ. Trimming at the junction amounts to 0 bases on V and 1 base on J, and the germline ends lie 7 bases apart.